In its sample, the clone carrying this T cell receptor beta chain was seen a few times. The antigen is unknown. This entry belongs to a study of cytomegalovirus exposure and HLA in healthy donors. The PCR used 60 Vbeta and 13 Jbeta primers. Libraries were prepared by immunoSEQ multiplex PCR; TCRdb keeps only in-frame clonotypes and omits some of them. The repertoire includes 110,000 to 150,000 clones, about three quarters of them detected once, and 13% to 15% sits in the top ten. Study-level findings and limits: Later genetic work tied a missense DCLRE1C variant to beta-chain V and J trimming. Indistinguishable V segments such as TRBV6-2 and TRBV6-3 were excluded.

The germline gives CDR1 SGDLS, CDR2 YYNGEE. This CDR3 region has 15 residues. J gave up 7 bases and V 0 bases, and 7 bases lay outside the gene matches. For this donor, CMV serostatus was not recorded. Material for sequencing was PBMCs. This TCR was recovered from a human donor in good health. The J gene is TRBJ1-2, the V gene TRBV9, with TRBD1 matching 9 bases. CDR3 region: CASSVGVGQGFGYTF. The CDR3 DNA reads TGTGCCAGCAGCGTAGGGGTGGGACAGGGTTTTGGCTACACCTTC. Combining the CDR3 with reference TRBV9 and TRBJ1-2 gives the whole variable domain DSGVTQTPKHLITATGQRVTLRCSPRSGDLSVYWYQQSLDQGLQFLIQYYNGEERAKGNILERFSAQQFPDLHSELNLSSLELGDSALYFCASSVGVGQGFGYTFGSGTRLTVV.